Listed below are T cell receptor beta chains from one sample, sequenced in a study of shared clonotypes between healthy human individuals. The method was immunoSEQ multiplex PCR; TCRdb's version includes in-frame clones alone and lacks a portion of them. The table includes some 510,000 clones, less than 85% detected once. Sequenced material: PBMCs. The receptors originated from a woman between 35 and 50 years old in good health. Some clones in this sample may be carry-over from other donors' samples. CDR3s include the opening cysteine and the closing phenylalanine or tryptophan. Fields, in order: J gene, clone size, V gene, D gene, CDR3 protein, CDR3 DNA. A D gene is named only where the DNA matches it firmly. Not all rows give a size; the values are once, few, many and, for expanded clones, a class.

>TRBJ2-7|NA|TRBV5-1|TRBD1
CASSPGTGFVEQYF
TGCGCCAGTTCCCCCGGGACAGGGTTTGTCGAGCAGTACTTC
>TRBJ1-1|NA|TRBV19|NA
CASSMGGLVNTEAFF
TGTGCCAGTAGTATGGGAGGGCTCGTGAACACTGAAGCTTTCTTT
>TRBJ2-2|NA|TRBV7-7|TRBD1
CASSPTGTENTGELFF
TGTGCTAGCAGCCCAACCGGGACAGAGAACACCGGGGAGCTGTTTTTT
>TRBJ2-2|NA|TRBV19|NA
CASRGAFTGYTGELFF
TGTGCCAGTAGAGGCGCGTTTACCGGGTACACCGGGGAGCTGTTTTTT
>TRBJ1-5|NA|TRBV2|NA
CASNVDSNQPQHF
TGTGCCAGCAATGTTGACAGCAATCAGCCCCAGCATTTT
>TRBJ2-3|NA|TRBV20-1|NA
CSATSTDTQYF
TGCAGTGCTACTAGCACAGATACGCAGTATTTT
>TRBJ1-3|NA|TRBV7-3|NA
CASSLRRGTGNTIYF
TGTGCCAGCAGCTTAAGGAGAGGCACTGGAAACACCATATATTTT
>TRBJ2-2|NA|TRBV7-8|TRBD1
CASSWANHGTGGTGELFF
TGTGCCAGCAGCTGGGCCAACCACGGGACAGGGGGGACCGGGGAGCTGTTTTTT
>TRBJ1-5|NA|TRBV9|TRBD1
CASSLQGGSNQPQHF
TGTGCCAGCAGCCTACAGGGGGGAAGCAATCAGCCCCAGCATTTT
>TRBJ1-5|NA|TRBV9|NA
CASSVGGQRNQPQHF
TGTGCCAGCAGCGTAGGCGGACAGAGAAATCAGCCCCAGCATTTT
>TRBJ2-3|NA|TRBV27|TRBD1
CASRSGTVADTQYF
TGTGCCAGCAGGTCCGGGACAGTGGCAGATACGCAGTATTTT
>TRBJ2-2|NA|TRBV6-4|TRBD1
CASSESAGGASGELFF
TGTGCCAGCAGTGAATCGGCAGGGGGCGCCTCCGGGGAGCTGTTTTTT
>TRBJ2-5|NA|TRBV30|NA
CAWSVWGIQETQYF
TGTGCCTGGAGCGTTTGGGGAATTCAAGAGACCCAGTACTTC
>TRBJ2-1|few|TRBV28|NA
CASSLSYNEQFF
TGTGCCAGCAGTTTGTCCTACAATGAGCAGTTCTTC
>TRBJ2-2|many|TRBV10-3|NA
CATGDPPGGELFF
TGTGCCACGGGGGACCCGCCGGGCGGGGAGCTGTTTTTT
>TRBJ2-2|NA|TRBV7-2|TRBD2
CASSLRSSGNTGELFF
TGTGCCAGCAGCCTCCGGTCTAGCGGAAACACCGGGGAGCTGTTTTTT
>TRBJ1-1|NA|TRBV11-2|NA
CASSLVRGNTEAFF
TGTGCCAGCAGCTTGGTCAGGGGAAACACTGAAGCTTTCTTT
>TRBJ2-7|few|TRBV5-1|TRBD2
CASSFRLAGSYEQYF
TGCGCCAGCAGCTTTAGGCTAGCGGGATCCTACGAGCAGTACTTC
>TRBJ2-2|NA|TRBV5-4|NA
CASSLESGTNTGELFF
TGTGCCAGCAGCTTGGAGAGCGGGACAAACACCGGGGAGCTGTTTTTT
>TRBJ2-1|NA|TRBV6-1|NA
CASSVSHNYNEQFF
TGTGCCAGCAGTGTTAGTCATAATTACAATGAGCAGTTCTTC
>TRBJ2-3|NA|TRBV11-3|TRBD2
CASSSGLAGSTDTQYF
TGTGCCAGCAGCTCTGGCTTAGCGGGAAGCACAGATACGCAGTATTTT
>TRBJ1-5|NA|TRBV27|NA
CASSKTWSRGQPQHF
TGTGCCAGCAGTAAAACTTGGAGTAGGGGTCAGCCCCAGCATTTT
>TRBJ2-5|NA|TRBV7-9|TRBD2
CASSLEGLAGARYF
TGTGCCAGCAGCTTAGAGGGACTAGCGGGAGCTCGGTACTTC
>TRBJ1-2|NA|TRBV19|NA
CASSPGGANYGYTF
TGTGCCAGTAGTCCCGGAGGAGCTAACTATGGCTACACCTTC
>TRBJ2-6|NA|TRBV5-6|TRBD1
CASRKTGGSGANVLTF
TGTGCCAGCAGAAAGACAGGGGGGTCTGGGGCCAACGTCCTGACTTTC
>TRBJ2-7|once|TRBV7-2|NA
CASKLVGGGAHEQYF
TGTGCCAGCAAATTAGTTGGTGGGGGCGCCCACGAGCAGTACTTC
>TRBJ2-5|NA|TRBV9|TRBD2
CASSVDGTSKETQYF
TGTGCCAGCAGCGTAGACGGGACTAGCAAAGAGACCCAGTACTTC
>TRBJ1-3|many|TRBV28|NA
CASCDTSGNTIYF
TGTGCCAGCTGTGACACCTCTGGAAACACCATATATTTT
>TRBJ1-6|NA|TRBV6-5|NA
CASSYKQDRFNSPLHF
TGTGCCAGCAGTTACAAACAGGATCGGTTTAATTCACCCCTCCACTTT
>TRBJ2-7|NA|TRBV28|TRBD2
CASSSREEEQYF
TGTGCCAGCAGTTCGCGGGAGGAGGAGCAGTACTTC
>TRBJ1-4|NA|TRBV15|NA
CATSGGGQGSEKLFF
TGTGCCACCAGCGGTGGGGGGCAGGGATCCGAAAAACTGTTTTTT
>TRBJ1-1|NA|TRBV5-6|NA
CASSELTEVEAFF
TGTGCCAGCAGCGAACTGACAGAAGTTGAAGCTTTCTTT
>TRBJ2-1|NA|TRBV10-3|TRBD2
CASRPGTSGIEQFF
TGTGCCAGCCGCCCCGGGACTAGCGGGATTGAGCAGTTCTTC
>TRBJ1-2|NA|TRBV25-1|NA
CASSEYGGGGYTF
TGTGCCAGCAGTGAATATGGGGGCGGAGGCTACACCTTC
>TRBJ2-1|NA|TRBV2|NA
CASSVTRDEQFF
TGTGCCAGCAGTGTGACTAGGGATGAGCAGTTCTTC
>TRBJ1-1|NA|TRBV27|NA
CASSLGGHPNTEAFF
TGTGCCAGCAGTTTAGGGGGACACCCGAACACTGAAGCTTTCTTT
>TRBJ2-1|NA|TRBV28|NA
CASSGLLAPRDEQFF
TGTGCCAGCTCCGGGTTGCTAGCGCCGAGGGATGAGCAGTTCTTC
>TRBJ2-5|NA|TRBV6-6|TRBD1
CASSDRGGFAETQYF
TGTGCCAGCAGTGACAGGGGGGGGTTTGCGGAGACCCAGTACTTC
>TRBJ2-3|NA|TRBV27|TRBD2
CASSPKGLSTDTQYF
TGTGCCAGCAGTCCTAAGGGACTAAGCACAGATACGCAGTATTTT
>TRBJ2-1|NA|TRBV2|TRBD2
CASSGLVGNEQFF
TGTGCCAGCTCCGGACTAGTGGGCAATGAGCAGTTCTTC
>TRBJ2-7|NA|TRBV28|NA
CASMEGSYEQYF
TGTGCCAGCATGGAGGGCTCCTACGAGCAGTACTTC
>TRBJ2-1|NA|TRBV5-6|TRBD2
CASSPGTSGSLTYNEQFF
TGTGCCAGCAGCCCCGGGACTAGCGGGTCCCTAACCTACAATGAGCAGTTCTTC
>TRBJ2-7|NA|TRBV30|NA
CAWSQIAETEQYF
TGTGCCTGGAGCCAAATAGCGGAGACCGAGCAGTACTTC
>TRBJ2-1|NA|TRBV4-2|TRBD2
CASSQETSGIRDEQFF
TGTGCCAGCAGCCAGGAAACTAGCGGGATTCGAGATGAGCAGTTCTTC
>TRBJ2-7|NA|TRBV5-4|TRBD2
CASSLGPGLADIGEQYF
TGTGCCAGCAGCCTCGGCCCCGGACTAGCTGATATAGGCGAGCAGTACTTC
>TRBJ2-5|NA|TRBV5-1|NA
CASRSQETQYF
TGCGCCAGCAGATCTCAAGAGACCCAGTACTTC
>TRBJ1-2|once|TRBV9|TRBD1
CASSPRSQGAGYYGYTF
TGTGCCAGCAGCCCCCGGTCGCAGGGGGCCGGATACTATGGCTACACCTTC
>TRBJ1-2|NA|TRBV19|NA
CASSLKKDYGYTF
TGTGCCAGTAGCCTCAAGAAGGACTATGGCTACACCTTC
>TRBJ2-3|NA|TRBV28|NA
CASRISGRVPSDTQYF
TGTGCCAGCAGGATAAGCGGGCGGGTACCTTCGGATACGCAGTATTTT
>TRBJ2-3|NA|TRBV28|NA
CASSLYTSRDTQYF
TGTGCCAGCAGTTTATACACCTCGCGAGATACGCAGTATTTT
>TRBJ1-4|NA|TRBV7-2|NA
CASSSPGDEKLFF
TGTGCCAGCAGCTCCCCAGGGGATGAAAAACTGTTTTTT
>TRBJ1-4|NA|TRBV4-1|NA
CASSPMLVSSRKLFF
TGCGCCAGCAGCCCAATGTTAGTCAGTTCGCGAAAACTGTTTTTT
>TRBJ2-2|NA|TRBV2|TRBD2
CASRGLAGVSTGELFF
TGTGCCAGCAGAGGACTAGCGGGAGTATCGACCGGGGAGCTGTTTTTT
>TRBJ2-7|few|TRBV19|NA
CASSIGHGGPPAEQYF
TGTGCCAGTAGTATAGGGCACGGGGGCCCCCCGGCCGAGCAGTACTTC
>TRBJ1-1|NA|TRBV28|NA
CASRRRWGTGNTEAFF
TGTGCCAGCAGGAGGAGGTGGGGAACTGGGAACACTGAAGCTTTCTTT
>TRBJ2-7|NA|TRBV13|TRBD1
CASSQDRVAHEQYF
TGTGCCAGCAGCCAGGACAGGGTGGCTCACGAGCAGTACTTC
>TRBJ1-5|many|TRBV6-5|NA
CASSSHLQGQPQHF
TGTGCCAGCAGCTCCCACTTACAAGGTCAGCCCCAGCATTTT
>TRBJ1-1|NA|TRBV2|NA
CASKVEGIYTEAFF
TGTGCCAGCAAGGTGGAGGGTATTTATACTGAAGCTTTCTTT